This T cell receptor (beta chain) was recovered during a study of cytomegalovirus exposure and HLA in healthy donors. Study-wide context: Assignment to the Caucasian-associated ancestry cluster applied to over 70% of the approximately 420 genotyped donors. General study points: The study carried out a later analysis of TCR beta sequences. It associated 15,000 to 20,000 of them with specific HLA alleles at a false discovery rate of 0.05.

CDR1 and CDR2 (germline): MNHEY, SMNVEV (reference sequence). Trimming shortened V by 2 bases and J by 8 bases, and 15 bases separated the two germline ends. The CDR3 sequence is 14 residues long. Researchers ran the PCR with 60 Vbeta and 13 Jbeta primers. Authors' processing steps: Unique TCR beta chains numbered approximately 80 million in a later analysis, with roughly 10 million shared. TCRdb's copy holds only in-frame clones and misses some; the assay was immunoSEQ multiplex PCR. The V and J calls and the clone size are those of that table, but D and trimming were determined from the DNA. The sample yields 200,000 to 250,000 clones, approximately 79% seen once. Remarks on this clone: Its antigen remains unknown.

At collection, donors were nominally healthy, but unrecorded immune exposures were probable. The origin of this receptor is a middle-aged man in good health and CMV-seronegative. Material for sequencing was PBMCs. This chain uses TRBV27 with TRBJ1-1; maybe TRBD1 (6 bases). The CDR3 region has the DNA TGTGCCAGCAGTTTAAAGGGCAGGGGCAGAGAAGCTTTCTTT. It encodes CASSLKGRGREAFF.